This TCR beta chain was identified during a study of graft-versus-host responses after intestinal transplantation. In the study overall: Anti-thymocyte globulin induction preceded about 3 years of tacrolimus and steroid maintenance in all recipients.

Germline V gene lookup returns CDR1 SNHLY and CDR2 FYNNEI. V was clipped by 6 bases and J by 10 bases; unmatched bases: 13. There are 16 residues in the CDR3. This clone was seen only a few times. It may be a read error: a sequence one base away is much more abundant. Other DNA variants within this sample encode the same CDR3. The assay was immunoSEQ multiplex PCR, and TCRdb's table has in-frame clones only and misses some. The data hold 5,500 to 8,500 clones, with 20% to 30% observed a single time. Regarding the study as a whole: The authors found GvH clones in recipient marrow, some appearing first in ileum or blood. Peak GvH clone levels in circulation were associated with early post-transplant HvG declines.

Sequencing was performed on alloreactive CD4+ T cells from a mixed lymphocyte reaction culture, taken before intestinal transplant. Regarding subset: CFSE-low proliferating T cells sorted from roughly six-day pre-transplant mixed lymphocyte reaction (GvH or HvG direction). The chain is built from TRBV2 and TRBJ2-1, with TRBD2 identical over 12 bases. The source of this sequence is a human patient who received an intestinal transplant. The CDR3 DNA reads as TGTGCCAGCAGAGCCCGGCTAGCGGGAGGGAGCTACGAGCAGTTCTTC. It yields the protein CASRARLAGGSYEQFF.